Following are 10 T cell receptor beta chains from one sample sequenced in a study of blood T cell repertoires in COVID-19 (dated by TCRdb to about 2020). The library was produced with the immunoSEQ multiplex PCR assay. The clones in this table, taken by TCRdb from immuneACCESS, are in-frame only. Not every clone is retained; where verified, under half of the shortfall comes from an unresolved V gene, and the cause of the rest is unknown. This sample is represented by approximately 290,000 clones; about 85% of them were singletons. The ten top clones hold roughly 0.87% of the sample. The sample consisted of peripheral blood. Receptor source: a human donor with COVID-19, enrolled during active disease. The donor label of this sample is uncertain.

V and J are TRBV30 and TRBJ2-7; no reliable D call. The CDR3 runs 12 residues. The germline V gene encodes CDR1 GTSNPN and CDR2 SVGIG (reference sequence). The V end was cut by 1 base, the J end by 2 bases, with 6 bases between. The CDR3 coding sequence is TGTGCCTGGAGTGAGTTAGCCTACGAGCAGTACTTC. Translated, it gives CAWSELAYEQYF.

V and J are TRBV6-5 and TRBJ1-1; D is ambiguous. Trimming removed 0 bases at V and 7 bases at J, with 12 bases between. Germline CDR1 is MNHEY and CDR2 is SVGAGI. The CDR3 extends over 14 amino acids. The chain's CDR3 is CASSYSQVLSEAFF. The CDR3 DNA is TGTGCCAGCAGTTACTCCCAGGTCCTTAGTGAAGCTTTCTTT.

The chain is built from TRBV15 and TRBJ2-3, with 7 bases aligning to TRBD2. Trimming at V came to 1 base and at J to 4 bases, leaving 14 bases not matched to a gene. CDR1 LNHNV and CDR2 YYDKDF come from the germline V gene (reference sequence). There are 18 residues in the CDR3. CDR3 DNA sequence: TGTGCCACCAGCAGAGTTCCTAACACCGGGAGGCGGCCAGATACGCAGTATTTT. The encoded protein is CATSRVPNTGRRPDTQYF.

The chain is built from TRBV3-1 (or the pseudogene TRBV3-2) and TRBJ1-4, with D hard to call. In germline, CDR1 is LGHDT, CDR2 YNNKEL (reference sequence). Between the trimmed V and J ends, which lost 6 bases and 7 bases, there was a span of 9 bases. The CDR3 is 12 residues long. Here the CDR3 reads CASSRLGEKLFF. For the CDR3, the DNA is TGTGCCAGCAGTCGACTTGGTGAAAAACTGTTTTTT.

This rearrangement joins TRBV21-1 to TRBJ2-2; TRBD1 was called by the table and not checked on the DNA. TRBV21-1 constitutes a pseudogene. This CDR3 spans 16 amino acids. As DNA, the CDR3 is TGTGCCAGCAGCAAACCGGACAGGGGGAGCACCGGGGAGCTGTTTTTT. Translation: CASSKPDRGSTGELFF.

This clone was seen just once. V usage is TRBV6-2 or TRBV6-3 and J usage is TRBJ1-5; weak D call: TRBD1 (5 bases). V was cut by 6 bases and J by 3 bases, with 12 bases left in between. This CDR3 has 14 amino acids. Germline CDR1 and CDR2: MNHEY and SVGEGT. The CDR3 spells CASSLGLSNQPQHF. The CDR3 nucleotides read TGTGCCAGCAGCCTGGGACTTTCCAATCAGCCCCAGCATTTT.

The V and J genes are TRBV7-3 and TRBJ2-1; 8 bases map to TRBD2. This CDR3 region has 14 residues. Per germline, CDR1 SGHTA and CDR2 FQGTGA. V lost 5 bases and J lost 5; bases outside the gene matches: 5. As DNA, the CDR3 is TGTGCCAGCAGCCAGCCGGGGGGGAACAATGAGCAGTTCTTC. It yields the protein CASSQPGGNNEQFF.

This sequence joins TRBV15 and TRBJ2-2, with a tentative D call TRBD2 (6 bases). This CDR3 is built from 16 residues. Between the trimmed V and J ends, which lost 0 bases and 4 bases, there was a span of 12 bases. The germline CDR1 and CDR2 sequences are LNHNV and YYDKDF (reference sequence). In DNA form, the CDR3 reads TGTGCCACCAGCAGAGACGAGCGGGTGCGCACCGGGGAGCTGTTTTTT. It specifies CATSRDERVRTGELFF.

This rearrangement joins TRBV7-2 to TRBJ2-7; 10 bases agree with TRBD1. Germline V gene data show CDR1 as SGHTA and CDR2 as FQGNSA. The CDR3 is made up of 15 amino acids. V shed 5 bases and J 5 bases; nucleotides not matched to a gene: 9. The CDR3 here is CASSNRQGAGNEQYF. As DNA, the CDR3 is TGTGCCAGCAGCAACCGACAGGGGGCCGGGAACGAGCAGTACTTC.

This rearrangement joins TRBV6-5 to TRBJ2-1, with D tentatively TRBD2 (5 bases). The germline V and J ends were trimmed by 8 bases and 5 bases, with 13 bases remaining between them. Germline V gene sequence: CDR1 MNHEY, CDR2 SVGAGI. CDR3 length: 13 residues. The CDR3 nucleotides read TGTGCCAGCGCCCGCGGGTTGAACAATGAGCAGTTCTTC. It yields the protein CASARGLNNEQFF.